This is a list of T cell receptor beta chains from one sample in a study of blood T cell repertoires in COVID-19. Using immunoSEQ multiplex PCR, the repertoire was profiled, and TCRdb retains in-frame clones only, with some absent. This table has approximately 260,000 clones, approximately 85% appearing once. The sequencing sample was made of peripheral blood. The receptors stem from a woman in her 70s with acute or convalescent COVID-19. Both conserved end residues are part of each CDR3. Each record gives: V gene, J gene, clone size, CDR3 protein. Expanded clones are given a class, and other clones once, few, many or no size at all.

v_call: TRBV18; j_call: TRBJ2-5; clone_size: -; cdr3_aa: CASSPIEETQYF
v_call: TRBV5-6; j_call: TRBJ2-7; clone_size: -; cdr3_aa: CASSLGSNSYEQYF
v_call: TRBV2; j_call: TRBJ2-2; clone_size: -; cdr3_aa: CASKFRGTATGELFF
v_call: TRBV5-4; j_call: TRBJ2-1; clone_size: once; cdr3_aa: CASNKGASQENEQFF
v_call: TRBV5-1; j_call: TRBJ2-5; clone_size: few; cdr3_aa: CASSLLGVTETQYF
v_call: TRBV5-1; j_call: TRBJ1-1; clone_size: -; cdr3_aa: CASSLVEFSARPNTEAFF
v_call: TRBV2; j_call: TRBJ1-2; clone_size: -; cdr3_aa: CASTGRSQGNYTF
v_call: TRBV7-9; j_call: TRBJ1-2; clone_size: -; cdr3_aa: CASSFDRAGGYTF
v_call: TRBV5-1; j_call: TRBJ1-4; clone_size: -; cdr3_aa: CASSLRQGNEKLFF
v_call: TRBV15; j_call: TRBJ2-3; clone_size: -; cdr3_aa: CATCNLGLNTDTQYF
v_call: TRBV2; j_call: TRBJ1-2; clone_size: few; cdr3_aa: CASSELGRQGRDGYTF
v_call: TRBV19; j_call: TRBJ2-1; clone_size: -; cdr3_aa: CASSIYRGDEQFF
v_call: TRBV30; j_call: TRBJ1-2; clone_size: -; cdr3_aa: CAWTKERQSYGYTF
v_call: TRBV5-1; j_call: TRBJ1-6; clone_size: -; cdr3_aa: CASSLRPGETGRLHF
v_call: TRBV21-1; j_call: TRBJ2-3; clone_size: -; cdr3_aa: CASSKMGGVPDTQYF
v_call: TRBV6-5; j_call: TRBJ2-3; clone_size: -; cdr3_aa: CASSSGFGTDTQYF
v_call: TRBV4-2; j_call: TRBJ1-1; clone_size: -; cdr3_aa: CASSQALTGGSEAFF
v_call: TRBV4-2; j_call: TRBJ2-2; clone_size: -; cdr3_aa: CASSQQGQGNTGELFF
v_call: TRBV19; j_call: TRBJ1-2; clone_size: -; cdr3_aa: CASSVPTGRRGYTF
v_call: TRBV5-8; j_call: TRBJ1-1; clone_size: once; cdr3_aa: CASRVDGTGMNTEAFF
v_call: TRBV3-1/TRBV3-2; j_call: TRBJ1-2; clone_size: -; cdr3_aa: CASSQVAGGSYGYTF
v_call: TRBV4-1; j_call: TRBJ2-7; clone_size: -; cdr3_aa: CASSLKPGLASYEQYF
v_call: TRBV6-6; j_call: TRBJ1-2; clone_size: -; cdr3_aa: CASSHGQTNYGYTF
v_call: TRBV5-1; j_call: TRBJ2-2; clone_size: -; cdr3_aa: CASSAGQVNTGELFF
v_call: TRBV18; j_call: TRBJ1-1; clone_size: once; cdr3_aa: CASLGAGNTEAFF
v_call: TRBV28; j_call: TRBJ1-1; clone_size: -; cdr3_aa: CASRQTGNTEAFF
v_call: TRBV7-8; j_call: TRBJ2-3; clone_size: -; cdr3_aa: CASSLRLADTQYF
v_call: TRBV3-1/TRBV3-2; j_call: TRBJ1-2; clone_size: -; cdr3_aa: CASSLQGRGTHGYTF
v_call: TRBV6-5; j_call: TRBJ2-1; clone_size: -; cdr3_aa: CASSYGGAGENEQFF
v_call: TRBV5-4; j_call: TRBJ2-7; clone_size: -; cdr3_aa: CASSPGQGHYEQYF
v_call: TRBV7-8; j_call: TRBJ2-3; clone_size: -; cdr3_aa: CASSSEIRDTQYF
v_call: TRBV27; j_call: TRBJ1-2; clone_size: -; cdr3_aa: CASSLQGHYGYTF